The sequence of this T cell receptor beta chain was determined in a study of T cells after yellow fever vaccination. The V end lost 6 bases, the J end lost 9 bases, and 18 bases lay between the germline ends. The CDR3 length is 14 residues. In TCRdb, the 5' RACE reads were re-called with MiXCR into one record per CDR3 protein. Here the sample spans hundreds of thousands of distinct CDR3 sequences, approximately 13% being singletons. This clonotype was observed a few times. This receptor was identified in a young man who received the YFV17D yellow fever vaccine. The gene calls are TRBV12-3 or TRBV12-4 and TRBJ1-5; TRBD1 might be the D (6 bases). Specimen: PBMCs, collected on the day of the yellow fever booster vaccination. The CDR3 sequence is CASRQGGPPWPQHF. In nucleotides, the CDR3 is TGTGCCAGCAGGCAAGGGGGGCCCCCTTGGCCCCAGCATTTT.